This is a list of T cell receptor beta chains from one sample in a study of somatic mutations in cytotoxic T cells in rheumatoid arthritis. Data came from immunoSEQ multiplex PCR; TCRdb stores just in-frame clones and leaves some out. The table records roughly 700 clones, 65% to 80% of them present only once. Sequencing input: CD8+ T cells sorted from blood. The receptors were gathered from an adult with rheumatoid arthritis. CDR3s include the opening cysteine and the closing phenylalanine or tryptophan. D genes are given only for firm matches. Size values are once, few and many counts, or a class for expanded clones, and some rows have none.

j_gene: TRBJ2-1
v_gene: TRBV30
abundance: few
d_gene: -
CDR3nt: TGTGCCTGGATCGAGTTGGCGGGTAATGAGCAGTTCTTC
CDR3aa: CAWIELAGNEQFF

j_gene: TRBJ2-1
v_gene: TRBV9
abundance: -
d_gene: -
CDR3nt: TGTGCCAGCAGCGTAGTGCCGGGATCGTCGGACAATGAGCAGTTCTTC
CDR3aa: CASSVVPGSSDNEQFF

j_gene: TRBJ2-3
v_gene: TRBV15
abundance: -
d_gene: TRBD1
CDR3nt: TGTGCCACCAGCGGGGGACAGGGGCAAACAGATACGCAGTATTTT
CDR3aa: CATSGGQGQTDTQYF

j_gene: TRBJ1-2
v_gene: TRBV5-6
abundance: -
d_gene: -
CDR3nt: TGTGCCAGCAGCTTGTGGGGGATCCAATTCGGCTACACCTTC
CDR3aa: CASSLWGIQFGYTF

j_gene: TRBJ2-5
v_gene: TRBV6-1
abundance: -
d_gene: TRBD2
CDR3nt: TGTGCCAGCAGTGAAGGGCGGGGGAAGTTTGAGACCCAGTACTTC
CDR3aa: CASSEGRGKFETQYF

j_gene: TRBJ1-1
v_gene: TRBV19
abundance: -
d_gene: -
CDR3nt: TGTGCCAGTAGTTTGACGTTGAACACTGAAGCTTTCTTT
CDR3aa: CASSLTLNTEAFF

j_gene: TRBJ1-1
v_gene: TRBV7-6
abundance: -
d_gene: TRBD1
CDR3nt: TGTGCCAGCAGGGGACAGGGCAACACTGAAGCTTTCTTT
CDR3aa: CASRGQGNTEAFF

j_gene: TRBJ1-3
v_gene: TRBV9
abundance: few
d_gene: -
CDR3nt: TGTGCCAGCAGCCCCCCCTTGGGGGTACATGGAAACACCATATATTTT
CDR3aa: CASSPPLGVHGNTIYF

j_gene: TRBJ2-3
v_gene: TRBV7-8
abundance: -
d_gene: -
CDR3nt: TGTGCCAGTCCCCCATGGAGGGCAGATACGCAGTATTTT
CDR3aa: CASPPWRADTQYF

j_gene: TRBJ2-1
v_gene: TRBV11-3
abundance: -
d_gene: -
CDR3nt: TGTGCCAGCCATGGCGGCCAGGGGAATGAGCAGTTCTTC
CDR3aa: CASHGGQGNEQFF

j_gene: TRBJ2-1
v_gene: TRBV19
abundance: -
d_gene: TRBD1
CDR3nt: TGTGCCAGTAGACCGAGCAGGGGGTCGAATGAGCAGTTCTTC
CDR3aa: CASRPSRGSNEQFF

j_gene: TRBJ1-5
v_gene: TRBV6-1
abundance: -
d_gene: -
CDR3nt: TGTGCCAGCAGTGGTTGGGACAATCAGCCCCAGCATTTT
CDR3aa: CASSGWDNQPQHF

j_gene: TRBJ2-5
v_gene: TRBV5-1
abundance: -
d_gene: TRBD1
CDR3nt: TGCGCCAGCAGCCCACAGGGGGCGGAGGAGACCCAGTACTTC
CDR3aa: CASSPQGAEETQYF

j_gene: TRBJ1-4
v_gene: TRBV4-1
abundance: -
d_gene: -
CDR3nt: TGCGCCAGCAACCAGGGGCTCACTAATGAAAAACTGTTTTTT
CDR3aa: CASNQGLTNEKLFF

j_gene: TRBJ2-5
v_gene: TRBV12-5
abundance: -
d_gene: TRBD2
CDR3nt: TGTGCTAGTGGGTGGGGAGCGGCTAGCGGGGCCCAAGAGACCCAGTACTTC
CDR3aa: CASGWGAASGAQETQYF

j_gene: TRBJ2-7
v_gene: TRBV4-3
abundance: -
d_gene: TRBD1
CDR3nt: TGCGCCAGCAGCCAAGGGACAGGGCGTTACGAGCAGTACTTC
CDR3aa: CASSQGTGRYEQYF

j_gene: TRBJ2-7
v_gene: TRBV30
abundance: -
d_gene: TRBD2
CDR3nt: TGTGCCTGGAGTGTAGGAACTAGCGGGGGGGTGACCTACGAGCAGTACTTC
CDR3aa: CAWSVGTSGGVTYEQYF

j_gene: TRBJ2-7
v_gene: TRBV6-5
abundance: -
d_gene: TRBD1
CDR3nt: TGTGCCAGCAGTTGGACAGGGTACGAGCAGTACTTC
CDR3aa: CASSWTGYEQYF

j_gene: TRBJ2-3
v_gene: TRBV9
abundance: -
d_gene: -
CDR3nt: TGTGCCAGCAGCGTAGGAAGGGGCGGGTCAGATACGCAGTATTTT
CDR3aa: CASSVGRGGSDTQYF

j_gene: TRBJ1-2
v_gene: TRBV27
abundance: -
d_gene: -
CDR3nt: TGTGCCAGCAGTTCCAAAGTAGAGGGTGGCTACACCTTC
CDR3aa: CASSSKVEGGYTF

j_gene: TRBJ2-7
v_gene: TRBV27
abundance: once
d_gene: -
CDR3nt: TGTGCCAGCAGACCCCTCGGAACCTACGAGCAGTACTTC
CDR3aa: CASRPLGTYEQYF

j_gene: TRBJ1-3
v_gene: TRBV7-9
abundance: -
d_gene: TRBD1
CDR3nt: TGTGCCAGCAGCTTATGGGACAGGGTTGGAAACACCATATATTTT
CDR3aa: CASSLWDRVGNTIYF

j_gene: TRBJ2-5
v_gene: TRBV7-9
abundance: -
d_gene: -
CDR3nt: TGTGCCAGCAGGCAGACCCAAGAGACCCAGTACTTC
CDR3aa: CASRQTQETQYF

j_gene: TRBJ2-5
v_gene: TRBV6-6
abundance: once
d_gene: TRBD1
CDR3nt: TGTGCCAGCAGTTCCTACAGGGGCCGGCAAGAGACCCAGTACTTC
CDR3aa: CASSSYRGRQETQYF

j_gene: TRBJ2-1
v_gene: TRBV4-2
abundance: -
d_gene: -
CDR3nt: TGTGCCAGCAGCCCCCTGGACTCTGACAATGAGCAGTTCTTC
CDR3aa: CASSPLDSDNEQFF

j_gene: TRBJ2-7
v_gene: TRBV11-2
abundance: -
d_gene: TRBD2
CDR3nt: TGTGCCAGCAGTAGGACTAGCGGGGGCCACGAGCAGTACTTC
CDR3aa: CASSRTSGGHEQYF

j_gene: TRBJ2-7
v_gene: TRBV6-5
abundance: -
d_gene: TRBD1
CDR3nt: TGTGCCAGCAGTTGGAACACCAGGGGGGAGCAGTACTTC
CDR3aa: CASSWNTRGEQYF

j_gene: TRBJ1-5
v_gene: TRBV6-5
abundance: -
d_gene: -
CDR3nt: TGTGCCAGCAGTTACCTCCATAGCAATCAGCCCCAGCATTTT
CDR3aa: CASSYLHSNQPQHF

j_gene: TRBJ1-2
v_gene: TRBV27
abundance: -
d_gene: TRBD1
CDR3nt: TGTGCCAGCAGTTCCCTGGGACAGGGCGATGGCTACACCTTC
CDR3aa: CASSSLGQGDGYTF

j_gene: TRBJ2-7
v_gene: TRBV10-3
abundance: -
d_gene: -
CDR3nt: TGTGCCATCAGTGACGGGATGGACGACTACGAGCAGTACTTC
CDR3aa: CAISDGMDDYEQYF

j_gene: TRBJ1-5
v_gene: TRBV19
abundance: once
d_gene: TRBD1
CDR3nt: TGTGCCAGTAGGACCAGGGGGGTCCATCAGCCCCAGCATTTT
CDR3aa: CASRTRGVHQPQHF

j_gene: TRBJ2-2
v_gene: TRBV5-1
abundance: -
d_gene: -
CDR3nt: TGCGCCAGCAGCTTTGGGTTTAACACCGGGGAGCTGTTTTTT
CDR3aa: CASSFGFNTGELFF

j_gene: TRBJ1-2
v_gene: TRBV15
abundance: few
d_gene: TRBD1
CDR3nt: TGTGCCACCAGCAGGGGACAGGGGGCGCGGGGTGATGGCTACACCTTC
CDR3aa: CATSRGQGARGDGYTF

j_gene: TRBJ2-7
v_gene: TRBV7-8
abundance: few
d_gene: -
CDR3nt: TGTGCCAGCAGCCAGAGCGGGTACGAGCAGTACTTC
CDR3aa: CASSQSGYEQYF

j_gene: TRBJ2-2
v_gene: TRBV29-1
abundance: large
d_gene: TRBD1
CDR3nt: TGCAGCGTTGTGACAGGGGACACCGGGGAGCTGTTTTTT
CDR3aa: CSVVTGDTGELFF

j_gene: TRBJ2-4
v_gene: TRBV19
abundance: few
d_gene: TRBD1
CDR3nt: TGTGCCAGTAGAACAGGGGCGGGTGGAAACATTCAGTACTTC
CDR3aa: CASRTGAGGNIQYF

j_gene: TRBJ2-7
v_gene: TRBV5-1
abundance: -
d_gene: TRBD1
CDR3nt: TGCGCCAGCAGCTCTGCCTTATGGGACAGGGATCCTTACGAGCCGTACTTC
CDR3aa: CASSSALWDRDPYEPYF

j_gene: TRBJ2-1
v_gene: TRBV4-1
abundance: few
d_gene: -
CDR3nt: TGCGCCAGCAGCCAAGCCGCTAGCTCCGGCGAGCAGTTCTTC
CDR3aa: CASSQAASSGEQFF

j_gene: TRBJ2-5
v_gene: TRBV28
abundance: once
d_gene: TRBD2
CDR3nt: TGTGCCAGCAGTCCACTAGCGGGTCCGGGTGAGACCCAGTACTTC
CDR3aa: CASSPLAGPGETQYF

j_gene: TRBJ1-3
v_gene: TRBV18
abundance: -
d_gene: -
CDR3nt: TGTGCCAGCTCACCATTTCGGCCAGGGGAATTCTCTGGAAACACCATATATTTT
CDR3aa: CASSPFRPGEFSGNTIYF

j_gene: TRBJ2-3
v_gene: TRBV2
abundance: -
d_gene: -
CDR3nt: TGTGCCAGCAGCTATGGACTGCCGGGCCCAGATACGCAGTATTTT
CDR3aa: CASSYGLPGPDTQYF

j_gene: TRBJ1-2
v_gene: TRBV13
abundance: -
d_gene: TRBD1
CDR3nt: TGTGCCAGCAGTTTGACAGGGACTAACTATGGCTACACCTTC
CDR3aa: CASSLTGTNYGYTF

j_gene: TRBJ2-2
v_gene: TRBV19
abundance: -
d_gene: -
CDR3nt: TGTGCCAGTAGCGCCTGGGACGGTACCGGGGAGCTGTTTTTT
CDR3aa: CASSAWDGTGELFF

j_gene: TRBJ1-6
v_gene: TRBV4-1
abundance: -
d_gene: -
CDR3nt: TGCGCCAGCAGCCCCTCCCCCAGGGCCGATAATTCACCCCTCCACTTT
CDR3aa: CASSPSPRADNSPLHF